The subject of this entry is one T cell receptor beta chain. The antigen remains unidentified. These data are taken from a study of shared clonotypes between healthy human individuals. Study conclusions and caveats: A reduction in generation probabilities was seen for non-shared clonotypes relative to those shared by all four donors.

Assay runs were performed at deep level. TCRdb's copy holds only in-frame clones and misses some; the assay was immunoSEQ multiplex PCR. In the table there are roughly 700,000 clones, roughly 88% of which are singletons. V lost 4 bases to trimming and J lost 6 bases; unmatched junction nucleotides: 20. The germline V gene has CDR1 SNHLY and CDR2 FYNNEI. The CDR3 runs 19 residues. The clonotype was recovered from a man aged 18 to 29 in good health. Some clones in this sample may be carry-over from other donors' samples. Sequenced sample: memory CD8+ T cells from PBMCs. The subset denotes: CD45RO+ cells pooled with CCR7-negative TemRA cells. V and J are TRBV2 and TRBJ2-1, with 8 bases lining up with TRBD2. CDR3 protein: CASSASPPIGLAGGNEQFF. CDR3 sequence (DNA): TGTGCCAGCAGTGCCTCTCCTCCTATCGGGCTAGCGGGCGGCAATGAGCAGTTCTTC.